The entry below describes one T cell receptor beta chain. Its antigen is still unknown. The sample has other DNA sequences that encode this CDR3 too. CD45RO-negative, CCR7-positively selected cells formed the naive CD8 fraction, excluding terminally differentiated effector memory CD45RA+ cells. Participating donors were healthy, HIV-negative adults free of recent acute infections or vaccinations. These data belong to a study of shared clonotypes between healthy human individuals. Study context: Each donor's CD8 memory used one plate, CD8 naive two, each CD4 subset three. Study-wide results and limits: Despite large depth, sorted-subset datasets appeared incompletely sequenced. Naive subsets, compared against memory subsets, generally had larger estimated richness values.

V lost 2 bases and J 2 bases, leaving 7 bases between the germline ends. The CDR3 has 13 amino acids. The V gene's germline CDR1 is MNHEY and CDR2 SMNVEV (reference sequence). The protocol was immunoSEQ multiplex PCR, while the TCRdb copy is restricted to in-frame clones and leaves out a portion. The profile shows about 2 million clones, 85% to 95% of them singletons. The TCR originated in a man between 18 and 29 years old in good health. V gene TRBV27 combines with J gene TRBJ2-7, with a weak D call TRBD1 (5 bases). The source material was naive CD8+ T cells sorted from blood. CDR3 sequence reads: CASSLGRAYEQYF. As DNA, the CDR3 is TGTGCCAGCAGTTTAGGCAGGGCCTACGAGCAGTACTTC.